This T cell receptor (beta chain) emerged from a study of T-cell memory formation after mild COVID-19. Study results and limitations: The main location of contracting CD4+ clones was CM and EM, and that of contracting CD8+ clones was EMRA. Clones from the second wave (peaking day 37) had unconfirmed SARS-CoV-2 specificity.

The V and J ends lost 6 bases and 1 base respectively, with 13 bases between them. CDR1 DFQATT and CDR2 SNEGSKA come from the germline V gene (reference sequence). This CDR3 has 14 residues. TCRdb independently ran MiXCR on the 5' RACE reads; one entry per CDR3 protein. The table includes roughly 130,000 distinct CDR3 sequences, about 15% detected once. The sample holds a few counts of this clonotype. What it recognizes is unknown. The rearrangement joins TRBV20-1 to TRBJ1-5; D ambiguous. The TCR comes from a man in his late teens or twenties who had mild COVID-19 (a few samples of this study predate the infection). Cell type and time point are not known. Material for sequencing was PBMCs or a T cell subset sorted from them (not recorded which). The CDR3 here is CSATPGGSNQPQHF. In DNA form, the CDR3 reads TGCAGTGCGACTCCTGGAGGGAGCAATCAGCCCCAGCATTTT.